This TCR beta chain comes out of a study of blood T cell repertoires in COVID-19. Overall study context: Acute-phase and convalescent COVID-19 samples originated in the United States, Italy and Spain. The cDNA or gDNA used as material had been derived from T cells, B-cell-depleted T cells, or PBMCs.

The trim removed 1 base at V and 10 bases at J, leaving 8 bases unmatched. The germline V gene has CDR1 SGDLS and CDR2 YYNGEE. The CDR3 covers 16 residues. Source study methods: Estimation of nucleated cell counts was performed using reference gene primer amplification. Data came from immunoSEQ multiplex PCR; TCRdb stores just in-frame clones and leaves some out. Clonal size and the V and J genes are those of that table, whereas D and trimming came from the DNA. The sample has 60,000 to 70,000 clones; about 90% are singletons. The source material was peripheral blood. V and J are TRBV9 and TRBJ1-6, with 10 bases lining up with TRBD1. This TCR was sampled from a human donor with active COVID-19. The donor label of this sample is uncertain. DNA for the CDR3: TGTGCCAGCAGCGTACCCCGGGACAGGGGAAACTCACCCCTCCACTTT. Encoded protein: CASSVPRDRGNSPLHF.